The 20 T cell receptor beta chains listed next were all sequenced from one sample in a study of blood T cell repertoires in COVID-19. This table comes from immunoSEQ multiplex PCR, and its TCRdb copy is limited to in-frame clones, with some not included. The sample consists of 200,000 to 250,000 clones, approximately 80% of them appearing once. The sample consisted of PBMCs or T cells enriched from blood (not recorded which). These receptors were obtained from a man in his 60s who had recovered from COVID-19.

The rearrangement links TRBV19 to TRBJ1-1; D remains unclear. Trimming left V 7 bases short and J 4 bases short, with 13 bases between. The CDR3 length is 13 residues. Per the germline V gene, CDR1 is LNHDA and CDR2 is SQIVND (reference sequence). In DNA form, the CDR3 reads TGTGCCAGTACGAGGGTTGAGGTCACTGAAGCTTTCTTT. It encodes CASTRVEVTEAFF.

Regarding this clone: The identical CDR3 is also encoded by other nucleotide sequences in the sample. The chain uses TRBV10-3 and TRBJ2-1, with D possibly being TRBD2 (5 bases). The germline CDR1 and CDR2 sequences are ENHRY and SYGVKD. The CDR3 covers 13 residues. V dropped 2 bases and J dropped 3 bases, with 5 bases sitting between them. CDR3 sequence: CAISEGGYNEQFF. In nucleotides, the CDR3 is TGTGCCATCAGTGAGGGAGGCTACAATGAGCAGTTCTTC.

This clone was counted only a few times. The chain carries TRBV18 and TRBJ1-1, with no clear D. This CDR3 is 15 amino acids long. Looked up from germline, CDR1 is KGHSH and CDR2 is LQKENI. The V end was cut by 6 bases, the J end by 0 bases, with 14 bases between. CDR3 in DNA: TGTGCCAGCTCCCTCGGAGGCACTATGAACACTGAAGCTTTCTTT. This encodes CASSLGGTMNTEAFF. Using reference TRBV18 and TRBJ1-1 for the parts outside the CDR3, the full variable domain is NAGVMQNPRHLVRRRGQEARLRCSPMKGHSHVYWYRQLPEEGLKFMVYLQKENIIDESGMPKERFSAEFPKEGPSILRIQQVVRGDSAAYFCASSLGGTMNTEAFFGQGTRLTVV.

This clone was detected a few times. The chain carries TRBV19 and TRBJ2-2; 9 bases are a match to TRBD2. CDR1 is LNHDA, CDR2 SQIVND, per germline (reference sequence). CDR3 length: 18 residues. J lost 5 bases, V lost 1 base, and 11 bases had no gene match. This CDR3 reads CASSIVVWGLAGTGELFF. In DNA form, the CDR3 reads TGTGCCAGTAGTATAGTTGTGTGGGGGCTAGCGGGAACCGGGGAGCTGTTTTTT.

The chain combines TRBV7-9 with TRBJ1-1; TRBD1 is a possible D gene (6 bases). V was trimmed by 2 bases and J by 5 bases, leaving 12 bases between them. The CDR3 runs to 14 residues. Germline V gene sequence: CDR1 SEHNR, CDR2 FQNEAQ (reference sequence). CDR3 sequence reads: CASSLTGKKTEAFF. The CDR3 DNA reads TGTGCCAGCAGCTTAACAGGGAAGAAGACTGAAGCTTTCTTT.

On this clone: The junction departs from germline at one end; a sequencing error may be responsible. This sequence joins TRBV10-3 and TRBJ2-1, with 12 nucleotides matching TRBD1. CDR1 is ENHRY, CDR2 SYGVKD, per germline. The CDR3 spans 16 residues. CDR3 loop: CSISDRGQGAHHEQFF. The CDR3 DNA follows: TGTTCCATCAGTGACCGGGGACAGGGGGCGCATCATGAGCAGTTCTTC.

V gene TRBV11-3 combines with J gene TRBJ2-1; tentative D call: TRBD1 (6 bases). The V and J ends lost 5 bases and 5 bases respectively, with 16 bases between them. Looked up from germline, CDR1 is SGHNT and CDR2 is YENEEA. This CDR3 has 15 residues. CDR3 sequence (DNA): TGTGCCAGCAGCACCTCAGGGGACCCCAACAATGAGCAGTTCTTC. It is translated as CASSTSGDPNNEQFF.

This chain uses TRBV18 with TRBJ1-4; no firm D call. Trimming shortened V by 4 bases and J by 0 bases, and 9 bases separated the two germline ends. The CDR3 runs to 15 residues. Germline lookup yields CDR1 KGHSH and CDR2 LQKENI. CDR3 sequence: CASSLNSATNEKLFF. CDR3 nucleotide sequence: TGTGCCAGCTCACTTAACAGTGCAACTAATGAAAAACTGTTTTTT.

The CDR3 DNA reads TGTGCCAGCAGCTTGGCAGACAGATCAACTAATGAAAAACTGTTTTTT. Protein: CASSLADRSTNEKLFF. The chain employs TRBV5-5 and TRBJ1-4; tentative D call: TRBD1 (5 bases). This CDR3 comprises 16 residues. Trimming removed 0 bases at V and 0 bases at J, with 9 bases between. CDR1 and CDR2 (germline): SGHKS, YYEKEE (reference sequence).

The chain carries TRBV11-3 and TRBJ2-6; the D gene is possibly TRBD2 (6 bases). The V and J ends lost 1 base and 0 bases respectively, with 10 bases between them. The CDR3 totals 17 residues. Germline CDR1 reads SGHNT; CDR2 reads YENEEA. The CDR3 DNA is TGTGCCAGCAGCTTAGTTGTCGGGAGCTCTGGGGCCAACGTCCTGACTTTC. This translates into CASSLVVGSSGANVLTF. Combining the CDR3 with reference TRBV11-3 and TRBJ2-6 gives the whole variable domain EAGVVQSPRYKIIEKKQPVAFWCNPISGHNTLYWYLQNLGQGPELLIRYENEEAVDDSQLPKDRFSAERLKGVDSTLKIQPAELGDSAVYLCASSLVVGSSGANVLTFGAGSRLTVL.

This sequence joins TRBV5-1 and TRBJ2-2, with 8 bases matching TRBD1. This CDR3 contains 14 residues. CDR1 is SGHRS, CDR2 YFSETQ, per germline. V was clipped by 3 bases and J by 8 bases; unmatched bases: 6. The CDR3 reads CASSSGTGSGELFF. CDR3 nucleotide sequence: TGCGCCAGCAGCTCTGGGACAGGATCGGGGGAGCTGTTTTTT.

The CDR3 reads CASSPPGQGYEQYF. CDR3 coding DNA: TGCGCCAGCAGCCCTCCGGGACAGGGTTACGAGCAGTACTTC. The chain has TRBV5-1 and TRBJ2-7; 9 bases match TRBD1. CDR1 and CDR2 from the germline V gene are SGHRS and YFSETQ. The CDR3 spans 14 residues. The J segment lost 4 bases and the V segment lost 4 bases, leaving 6 bases of the junction unmatched.

The rearrangement links TRBV5-1 to TRBJ1-2, with 8 nucleotides matching TRBD1. The J segment lost 5 bases and the V segment lost 0 bases, leaving 3 bases of the junction unmatched. Germline V gene data show CDR1 as SGHRS and CDR2 as YFSETQ. The CDR3 is made up of 14 amino acids. CDR3 amino acids: CASSLEQGGYGYTF. DNA for the CDR3: TGCGCCAGCAGCTTGGAACAGGGGGGTTATGGCTACACCTTC.

This clone was detected a few times. V usage is TRBV11-3 and J usage is TRBJ2-1, with a tentative D call TRBD2 (5 bases). V was trimmed by 9 bases and J by 6 bases, leaving 18 bases between them. Germline assignment: CDR1 SGHNT and CDR2 YENEEA. The CDR3 runs to 14 residues. The CDR3 bases are TGTGCCAGTTGTGAGGGAGCGTCATCCAATGAGCAGTTCTTC. Amino acid sequence: CASCEGASSNEQFF.

This sequence joins TRBV29-1 and TRBJ1-1; no firm D call. Germline assignment: CDR1 SQVTM and CDR2 ANQGSEA. V was shortened by 4 bases and J by 3 bases, with 12 bases between the two germline ends. This CDR3 has 13 residues. CDR3 protein: CSVASTADTEAFF. As DNA, the CDR3 is TGCAGCGTTGCGTCCACAGCTGACACTGAAGCTTTCTTT. Together with reference TRBV29-1 and TRBJ1-1, the CDR3 gives the full variable domain: SAVISQKPSRDICQRGTSLTIQCQVDSQVTMMFWYRQQPGQSLTLIATANQGSEATYESGFVIDKFPISRPNLTFSTLTVSNMSPEDSSIYLCSVASTADTEAFFGQGTRLTVV.

V usage is TRBV3-1 (or the pseudogene TRBV3-2) and J usage is TRBJ1-6; possible D gene TRBD1, 6 bases. Germline V lookup: CDR1 LGHDT, CDR2 YNNKEL (reference sequence). V lost 3 bases and J lost 14, with 17 bases in between. The CDR3 consists of 14 residues. CDR3 loop: CASSHREGGESLHF. For the CDR3, the DNA is TGTGCCAGCAGCCACCGAGAGGGGGGGGAGTCCCTCCACTTT.

The J gene is TRBJ2-7, the V gene TRBV12-3 or TRBV12-4; D may be TRBD1 (6 bases). This CDR3 contains 13 residues. V lost 1 base to trimming and J lost 6 bases, with 10 bases between them. Here the CDR3 DNA reads TGTGCCAGCAGTTTAGAAGCAGGGGCCGAGCAGTACTTC. Protein sequence: CASSLEAGAEQYF.

The V and J genes are TRBV18 and TRBJ1-1; TRBD1 matches 10 bases. V lost 2 bases to trimming and J lost 6 bases; unmatched junction nucleotides: 12. This CDR3 spans 17 amino acids. CDR1 is KGHSH, CDR2 LQKENI, per germline. The CDR3 region has the DNA TGTGCCAGCTCACCAACTGCACCGGGACAGGGGTCCCCTGAAGCTTTCTTT. Translated, it gives CASSPTAPGQGSPEAFF.

The CDR3 protein is CASSLSTGGGYTF. In DNA form, the CDR3 reads TGTGCCAGCAGTTTATCGACAGGGGGGGGCTACACCTTC. V gene TRBV12-3 or TRBV12-4 combines with J gene TRBJ1-2, with 9 bases identical to TRBD1. Trimming took 2 bases from V and 8 from J; bases not matched to a gene: 3. The CDR3 runs to 13 residues.

The rearrangement joins TRBV24-1 to TRBJ2-2; TRBD2 aligns across 8 bases. Germline loops: CDR1 KGHDR, CDR2 SFDVKD. CDR3 length equals 13 residues. The V gene end was trimmed by 10 bases and the J gene end by 4 bases; junction bases not matched to a gene: 4. Here the CDR3 reads CATSGGGTGELFF. CDR3 DNA: TGTGCCACAAGCGGGGGTGGCACCGGGGAGCTGTTTTTT.